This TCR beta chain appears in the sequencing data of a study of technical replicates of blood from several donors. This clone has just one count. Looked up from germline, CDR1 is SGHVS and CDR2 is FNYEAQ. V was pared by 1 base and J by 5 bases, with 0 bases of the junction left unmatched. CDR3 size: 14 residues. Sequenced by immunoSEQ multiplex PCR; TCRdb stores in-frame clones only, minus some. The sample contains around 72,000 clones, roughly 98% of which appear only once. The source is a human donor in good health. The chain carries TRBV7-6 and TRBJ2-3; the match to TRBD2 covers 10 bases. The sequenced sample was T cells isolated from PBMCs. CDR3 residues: CASSLVAGGDTQYF. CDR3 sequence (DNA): TGTGCCAGCAGCTTAGTAGCGGGAGGAGATACGCAGTATTTT.